The 6 T cell receptor beta chains below were found in one sample sequenced in a study of cytomegalovirus exposure and HLA in healthy donors. 60 Vbeta and 13 Jbeta primers were used in PCR. Sequencing used immunoSEQ multiplex PCR; TCRdb keeps in-frame clones, though not all of them. This sample has roughly 200,000 clones, with approximately 86% found just once. The sequencing sample was made of PBMCs. Receptors were obtained from a boy aged 2-15 years in good health and CMV-seronegative.

This clone was detected only once. The CDR3 nucleotides are TGCGCCAGCAGCTTGGAACTAGCGGGAGGAGAGACCCAGTACTTC. This codes for CASSLELAGGETQYF. This chain joins TRBV5-1 and TRBJ2-5; 12 bases fit TRBD2. J gave up 4 bases and V 0 bases, and 1 base lay outside the gene matches. The CDR3 has 15 amino acids. Germline CDR1 is SGHRS and CDR2 is YFSETQ.

CDR3 sequence (DNA): TGCGCCAGCAGCCAAGCTCAGGGGTGGGATTCCTACGAGCAGTACTTC. Amino acid sequence: CASSQAQGWDSYEQYF. V gene TRBV4-1 combines with J gene TRBJ2-5; possibly TRBD1 for D (6 bases). Matching the DNA end better, TRBJ2-7 makes the J call doubtful. The CDR3 has 16 residues. CDR1 and CDR2 from the germline V gene are MGHRA and YSYEKL.

This clone was observed a handful of times. V gene TRBV21-1 combines with J gene TRBJ2-7; the DNA was not compared with TRBD2, the D call given in the table. TRBV21-1 has pseudogene status. The CDR3 is made up of 14 amino acids. As DNA, the CDR3 is TGTGCCAGCAGTGCGTCGGGGGGGTCCTACGAGCAGTACTTC. Protein sequence: CASSASGGSYEQYF.

This clone has a handful of counts. The gene calls are TRBV28 and TRBJ1-3; 8 bases fit TRBD1. V lost 5 bases and J lost 5; bases outside the gene matches: 8. CDR1 and CDR2 (germline): MDHEN, SYDVKM. The CDR3 is 15 amino acids. The CDR3 loop is CASSDARTGRNTIYF. CDR3 in DNA: TGTGCCAGCAGTGACGCCCGGACAGGGCGAAACACCATATATTTT.

This chain uses TRBV11-2 with TRBJ2-7; 9 bases align to TRBD2. The germline CDR1 and CDR2 sequences are SGHAT and FQNNGV. This CDR3 contains 16 residues. V lost 4 bases and J lost 0; bases outside the gene matches: 7. In nucleotides, the CDR3 is TGTGCCAGCAGCTCGAGCGGGAGGACGGACTCCTACGAGCAGTACTTC. It specifies CASSSSGRTDSYEQYF. The full variable domain, in which reference TRBV11-2 and TRBJ2-7 provide the parts outside the CDR3, is EAGVAQSPRYKIIEKRQSVAFWCNPISGHATLYWYQQILGQGPKLLIQFQNNGVVDDSQLPKDRFSAERLKGVDSTLKIQPAKLEDSAVYLCASSSSGRTDSYEQYFGPGTRLTVT.

This clone was counted only a few times. The rearrangement joins TRBV7-9 to TRBJ1-4, with 9 nucleotides matching TRBD1. The J segment lost 2 bases and the V segment lost 6 bases, leaving 4 bases of the junction unmatched. CDR1 and CDR2 from the germline V gene are SEHNR and FQNEAQ (reference sequence). The CDR3 runs to 15 residues. CDR3 in DNA: TGTGCCAGCAGGCAGGACAGGGGCACTAATGAAAAACTGTTTTTT. Its translation is CASRQDRGTNEKLFF.